Listed below are T cell receptor beta chains from one sample, sequenced in a study of blood T cell repertoires in COVID-19. Some clones are missing from TCRdb's copy, which holds only in-frame ones; the method was immunoSEQ multiplex PCR. This table has some 260,000 clones, just over 85% appearing once. Material: PBMCs or T cells enriched from blood (not recorded which). The source of these receptors is a man aged 40-49 years who had recovered from COVID-19. CDR3s include the opening cysteine and the closing phenylalanine or tryptophan. The order of the fields is clone size, D gene, CDR3 length, J gene, V gene, CDR3 protein, CDR3 DNA. D genes are given only for firm matches. Clone size is given for some rows only: seen once, a few or many times, or a class if the clone is expanded.

abundance: .
d_gene: .
len: 13
j_gene: TRBJ1-5
v_gene: TRBV29-1
CDR3aa: CSVADRLDQPQHF
CDR3nt: TGCAGCGTGGCAGACAGGCTGGACCAGCCCCAGCATTTT

abundance: .
d_gene: TRBD2
len: 15
j_gene: TRBJ2-7
v_gene: TRBV5-1
CDR3aa: CASSLWGTSGYEQYF
CDR3nt: TGCGCCAGCAGCTTGTGGGGGACTAGCGGCTACGAGCAGTACTTC

abundance: .
d_gene: TRBD1
len: 17
j_gene: TRBJ1-2
v_gene: TRBV19
CDR3aa: CASSIIMRTGGASGYTF
CDR3nt: TGTGCCAGTAGTATAATAATGCGGACAGGGGGCGCGAGTGGCTACACCTTC

abundance: once
d_gene: TRBD1
len: 14
j_gene: TRBJ1-2
v_gene: TRBV7-9
CDR3aa: CASSLGQGDHGYTF
CDR3nt: TGTGCCAGCAGCTTGGGACAGGGAGATCACGGCTACACCTTC

abundance: .
d_gene: TRBD1
len: 12
j_gene: TRBJ1-1
v_gene: TRBV29-1
CDR3aa: CSVEERQGEAFF
CDR3nt: TGCAGCGTTGAAGAGCGACAGGGTGAAGCTTTCTTT

abundance: .
d_gene: .
len: 15
j_gene: TRBJ1-4
v_gene: TRBV15
CDR3aa: CATSRGREVDEKLFF
CDR3nt: TGTGCCACCAGCAGAGGGCGGGAAGTTGATGAAAAACTGTTTTTT

abundance: .
d_gene: .
len: 11
j_gene: TRBJ1-2
v_gene: TRBV19
CDR3aa: CAGRLNYGYTF
CDR3nt: TGTGCCGGGAGACTTAACTATGGCTACACCTTC

abundance: .
d_gene: TRBD2
len: 15
j_gene: TRBJ2-7
v_gene: TRBV23-1
CDR3aa: CASSQPPRGVYEQYF
CDR3nt: TGCGCCAGCAGTCAACCCCCTCGGGGGGTCTACGAGCAGTACTTC

abundance: .
d_gene: TRBD2
len: 16
j_gene: TRBJ2-2
v_gene: TRBV27
CDR3aa: CASRNLAGGVTGELFF
CDR3nt: TGTGCCAGCAGGAATCTAGCGGGAGGGGTCACCGGGGAGCTGTTTTTT

abundance: .
d_gene: TRBD2
len: 14
j_gene: TRBJ2-1
v_gene: TRBV7-3
CDR3aa: CASSRLAGVNEQFF
CDR3nt: TGTGCCAGCAGCAGACTAGCGGGGGTCAATGAGCAGTTCTTC

abundance: .
d_gene: TRBD2
len: 15
j_gene: TRBJ2-7
v_gene: TRBV19
CDR3aa: CASSTQRGASYEQYF
CDR3nt: TGTGCCAGTAGTACCCAGCGGGGCGCATCCTACGAGCAGTACTTC

abundance: few
d_gene: TRBD1
len: 14
j_gene: TRBJ2-1
v_gene: TRBV2
CDR3aa: CAVTGTGPVNEQFF
CDR3nt: TGTGCTGTAACCGGGACAGGGCCGGTCAATGAGCAGTTCTTC

abundance: few
d_gene: .
len: 13
j_gene: TRBJ2-7
v_gene: TRBV7-9
CDR3aa: CASSLYRDSEQYF
CDR3nt: TGTGCCAGCAGCTTGTACCGGGACTCCGAGCAGTACTTC

abundance: .
d_gene: TRBD1
len: 18
j_gene: TRBJ2-7
v_gene: TRBV7-2
CDR3aa: CARNLRGQGPRSSYEQYF
CDR3nt: TGTGCTCGGAACTTGAGGGGACAGGGGCCGAGGAGCTCCTACGAGCAGTACTTC

abundance: .
d_gene: TRBD1
len: 15
j_gene: TRBJ1-2
v_gene: TRBV15
CDR3aa: CATSGVRDRGRGYTF
CDR3nt: TGTGCCACCAGCGGGGTTCGGGACAGGGGACGAGGCTACACCTTC

abundance: once
d_gene: TRBD1
len: 15
j_gene: TRBJ1-2
v_gene: TRBV19
CDR3aa: CASSEKYRGSYGYTF
CDR3nt: TGTGCCAGTAGTGAAAAATACAGGGGTTCCTATGGCTACACCTTC

abundance: .
d_gene: .
len: 16
j_gene: TRBJ2-4
v_gene: TRBV21-1
CDR3aa: CASSKDRGLAKNIQYF
CDR3nt: TGTGCCAGCAGCAAAGACAGGGGACTAGCCAAAAACATTCAGTACTTC

abundance: few
d_gene: .
len: 16
j_gene: TRBJ1-2
v_gene: TRBV2
CDR3aa: CASSDGRGRGSNGYTF
CDR3nt: TGTGCCAGCAGTGATGGGCGGGGGCGCGGGAGTAATGGCTACACCTTC

abundance: .
d_gene: TRBD2
len: 15
j_gene: TRBJ2-2
v_gene: TRBV7-8
CDR3aa: CASSFSGGIAGELFF
CDR3nt: TGTGCCAGCAGCTTCTCGGGGGGGATAGCCGGGGAGCTGTTTTTT

abundance: .
d_gene: .
len: 11
j_gene: TRBJ1-2
v_gene: TRBV27
CDR3aa: CANSWRHGYTF
CDR3nt: TGTGCCAACTCTTGGAGGCATGGCTACACCTTC

abundance: .
d_gene: TRBD2
len: 19
j_gene: TRBJ2-3
v_gene: TRBV4-1
CDR3aa: CASSQEVGLAGSSTDTQYF
CDR3nt: TGCGCCAGCAGCCAAGAAGTAGGGCTAGCGGGGTCTAGCACAGATACGCAGTATTTT

abundance: many
d_gene: TRBD1
len: 14
j_gene: TRBJ1-2
v_gene: TRBV7-9
CDR3aa: CASSFGGGAGGYTF
CDR3nt: TGTGCCAGCAGCTTTGGAGGGGGCGCGGGTGGCTACACCTTC

abundance: .
d_gene: TRBD1
len: 15
j_gene: TRBJ1-4
v_gene: TRBV10-3
CDR3aa: CAIRDRDSLYEKLFF
CDR3nt: TGTGCCATCAGGGACCGGGACAGTCTCTATGAAAAACTGTTTTTT

abundance: few
d_gene: .
len: 15
j_gene: TRBJ1-5
v_gene: TRBV30
CDR3aa: CAWRPLNVYNQPQHF
CDR3nt: TGTGCCTGGAGGCCCCTGAATGTCTACAATCAGCCCCAGCATTTT

abundance: .
d_gene: TRBD1
len: 16
j_gene: TRBJ2-2
v_gene: TRBV7-3
CDR3aa: CASSYSGTGEGGELFF
CDR3nt: TGTGCCAGCAGTTATTCCGGGACAGGGGAGGGCGGGGAGCTGTTTTTT

abundance: few
d_gene: .
len: 14
j_gene: TRBJ1-4
v_gene: TRBV6-5
CDR3aa: CASSYVGRSEKLFF
CDR3nt: TGTGCCAGCAGTTACGTCGGAAGGAGCGAAAAACTGTTTTTT

abundance: .
d_gene: .
len: 14
j_gene: TRBJ1-2
v_gene: TRBV5-1
CDR3aa: CASSPEGRDYGYTF
CDR3nt: TGCGCCAGCAGCCCGGAGGGGAGGGACTATGGCTACACCTTC

abundance: .
d_gene: TRBD2
len: 15
j_gene: TRBJ2-7
v_gene: TRBV18
CDR3aa: CASSATSGRDAEQYF
CDR3nt: TGTGCCAGCTCAGCCACTAGCGGGAGAGACGCCGAGCAGTACTTC

abundance: few
d_gene: .
len: 12
j_gene: TRBJ1-1
v_gene: TRBV6-1
CDR3aa: CASSEGRPEAFF
CDR3nt: TGTGCCAGCAGTGAAGGGCGGCCTGAAGCTTTCTTT

abundance: .
d_gene: TRBD2
len: 17
j_gene: TRBJ2-4
v_gene: TRBV11-2
CDR3aa: CASSLGGTILAKNIQYF
CDR3nt: TGTGCCAGCAGCTTAGGGGGGACTATCCTAGCCAAAAACATTCAGTACTTC

abundance: .
d_gene: TRBD2
len: 16
j_gene: TRBJ2-7
v_gene: TRBV4-1
CDR3aa: CASSQDLASGDGEQYF
CDR3nt: TGCGCCAGCAGCCAAGATTTGGCTAGCGGCGACGGCGAGCAGTACTTC

abundance: .
d_gene: .
len: 13
j_gene: TRBJ1-2
v_gene: TRBV5-4
CDR3aa: CASSLVGADGYTF
CDR3nt: TGTGCCAGCAGCTTGGTGGGGGCGGATGGCTACACCTTC

abundance: .
d_gene: TRBD1
len: 18
j_gene: TRBJ1-1
v_gene: TRBV7-6
CDR3aa: CASSSSGTGGPGGTEAFF
CDR3nt: TGTGCCAGCAGCTCCTCCGGGACAGGGGGCCCAGGGGGCACTGAAGCTTTCTTT

abundance: .
d_gene: .
len: 14
j_gene: TRBJ1-3
v_gene: TRBV6-5
CDR3aa: CASRDTFSGNTIYF
CDR3nt: TGTGCCAGCAGGGACACCTTCTCTGGAAACACCATATATTTT

abundance: .
d_gene: TRBD1
len: 17
j_gene: TRBJ1-3
v_gene: TRBV9
CDR3aa: CASSVAPGGTSGNTIYF
CDR3nt: TGTGCCAGCAGCGTAGCTCCAGGGGGGACTTCTGGAAACACCATATATTTT

abundance: .
d_gene: .
len: 16
j_gene: TRBJ2-3
v_gene: TRBV18
CDR3aa: CASSPQEYTSTDTQYF
CDR3nt: TGTGCCAGCTCACCACAGGAGTATACTAGCACAGATACGCAGTATTTT

abundance: .
d_gene: TRBD2
len: 14
j_gene: TRBJ2-7
v_gene: TRBV13
CDR3aa: CASSFAGLVSEQYF
CDR3nt: TGTGCCAGCAGCTTCGCGGGACTAGTTTCCGAGCAGTACTTC